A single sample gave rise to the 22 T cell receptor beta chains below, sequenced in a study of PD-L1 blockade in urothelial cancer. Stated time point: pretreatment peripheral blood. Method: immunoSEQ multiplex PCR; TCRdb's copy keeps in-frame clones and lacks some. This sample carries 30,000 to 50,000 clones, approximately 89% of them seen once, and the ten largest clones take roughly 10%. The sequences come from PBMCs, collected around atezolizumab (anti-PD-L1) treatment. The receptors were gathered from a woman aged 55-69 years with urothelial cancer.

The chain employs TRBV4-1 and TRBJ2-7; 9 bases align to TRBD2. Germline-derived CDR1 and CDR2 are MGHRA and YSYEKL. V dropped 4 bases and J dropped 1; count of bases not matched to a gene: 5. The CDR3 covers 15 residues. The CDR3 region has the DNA TGCGCCAGCAGCCCCCCGGGACTAGCATCCTACGAGCAGTACTTC. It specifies CASSPPGLASYEQYF.

CDR3: CASSQLGQADRRVFF. Written as DNA, the CDR3 is TGTGCCAGCAGCCAGCTTGGACAGGCCGACCGGAGGGTGTTTTTT. The chain has TRBV5-6 and TRBJ1-4; 7 bases align to TRBD1. The length of the CDR3 is 15 residues. V gave up 4 bases and J gave up 15 bases; unmatched junction bases: 18. Germline CDR1 is SGHDT and CDR2 is YYEEEE.

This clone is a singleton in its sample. CDR3 in amino acids: CATHEGGVETQYF. CDR3 nucleotide sequence: TGTGCCACCCATGAAGGGGGGGTCGAGACCCAGTACTTC. V and J are TRBV19 and TRBJ2-5, with D possibly being TRBD2 (7 bases). This CDR3 spans 13 amino acids. Deletions cut 10 bases from V and 5 bases from J, with 17 bases between. CDR1 and CDR2 (germline): LNHDA, SQIVND (reference sequence).

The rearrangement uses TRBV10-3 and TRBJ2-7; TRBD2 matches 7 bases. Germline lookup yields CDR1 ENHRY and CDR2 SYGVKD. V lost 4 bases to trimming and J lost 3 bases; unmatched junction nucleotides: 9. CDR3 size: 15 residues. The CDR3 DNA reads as TGTGCCATCAGTGGGGCCGCGACTAGCAACTACGAGCAGTACTTC. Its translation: CAISGAATSNYEQYF.

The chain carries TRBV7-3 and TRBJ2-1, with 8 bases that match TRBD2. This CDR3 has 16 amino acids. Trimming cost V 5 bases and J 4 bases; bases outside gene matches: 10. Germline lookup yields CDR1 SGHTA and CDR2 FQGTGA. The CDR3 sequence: CASSLGGGTSYNEQFF. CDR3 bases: TGTGCCAGCAGCCTTGGGGGGGGGACTAGTTACAATGAGCAGTTCTTC.

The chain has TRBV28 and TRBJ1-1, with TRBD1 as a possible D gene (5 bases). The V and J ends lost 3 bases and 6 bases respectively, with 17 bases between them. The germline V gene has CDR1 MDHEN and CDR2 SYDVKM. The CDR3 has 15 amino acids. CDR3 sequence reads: CASSFGGGFRAEAFF. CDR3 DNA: TGTGCCAGCAGTTTTGGGGGGGGATTTAGGGCTGAAGCTTTCTTT. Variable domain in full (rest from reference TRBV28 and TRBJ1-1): DVKVTQSSRYLVKRTGEKVFLECVQDMDHENMFWYRQDPGLGLRLIYFSYDVKMKEKGDIPEGYSVSREKKERFSLILESASTNQTSMYLCASSFGGGFRAEAFFGQGTRLTVV.

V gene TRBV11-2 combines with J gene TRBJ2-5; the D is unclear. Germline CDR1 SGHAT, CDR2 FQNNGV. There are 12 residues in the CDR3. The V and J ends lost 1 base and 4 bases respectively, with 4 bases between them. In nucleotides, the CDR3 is TGTGCCAGCAGCTTAGTCGGAGAGACCCAGTACTTC. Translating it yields CASSLVGETQYF. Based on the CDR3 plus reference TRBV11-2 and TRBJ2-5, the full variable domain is EAGVAQSPRYKIIEKRQSVAFWCNPISGHATLYWYQQILGQGPKLLIQFQNNGVVDDSQLPKDRFSAERLKGVDSTLKIQPAKLEDSAVYLCASSLVGETQYFGPGTRLLVL.

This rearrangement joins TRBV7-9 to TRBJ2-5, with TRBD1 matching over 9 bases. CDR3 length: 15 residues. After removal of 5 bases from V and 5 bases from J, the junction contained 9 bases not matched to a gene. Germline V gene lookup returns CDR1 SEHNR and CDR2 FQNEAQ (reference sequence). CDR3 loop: CASSPGQGMLETQYF. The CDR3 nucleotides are TGTGCCAGCAGCCCGGGACAGGGAATGTTGGAGACCCAGTACTTC.

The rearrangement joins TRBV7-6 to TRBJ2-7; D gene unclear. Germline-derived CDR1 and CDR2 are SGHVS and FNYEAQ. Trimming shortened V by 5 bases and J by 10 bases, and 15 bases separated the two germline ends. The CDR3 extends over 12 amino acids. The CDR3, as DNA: TGTGCCAGCAGCCTAAGTAGCCAGTCTCAGTACTTC. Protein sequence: CASSLSSQSQYF.

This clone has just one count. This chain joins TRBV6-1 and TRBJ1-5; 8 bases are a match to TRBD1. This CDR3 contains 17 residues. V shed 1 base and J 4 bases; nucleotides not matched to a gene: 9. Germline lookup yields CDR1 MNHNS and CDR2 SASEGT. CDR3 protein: CASSEDFGRGPNQPQHF. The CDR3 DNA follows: TGTGCCAGCAGTGAAGACTTCGGCAGGGGGCCGAATCAGCCCCAGCATTTT.

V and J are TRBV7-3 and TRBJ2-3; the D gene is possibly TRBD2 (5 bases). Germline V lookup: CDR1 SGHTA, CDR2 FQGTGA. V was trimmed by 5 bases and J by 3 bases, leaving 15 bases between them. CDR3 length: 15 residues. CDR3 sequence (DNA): TGTGCCAGCAGCCGCTCAGTAGGGAGAACAGATACGCAGTATTTT. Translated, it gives CASSRSVGRTDTQYF.

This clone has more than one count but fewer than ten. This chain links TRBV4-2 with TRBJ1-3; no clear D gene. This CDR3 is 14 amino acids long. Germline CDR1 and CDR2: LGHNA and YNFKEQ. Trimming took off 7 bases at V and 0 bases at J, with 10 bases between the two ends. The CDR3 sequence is CASTLLSSGNTIYF. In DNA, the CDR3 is TGTGCCAGCACCCTACTGAGCTCTGGAAACACCATATATTTT.

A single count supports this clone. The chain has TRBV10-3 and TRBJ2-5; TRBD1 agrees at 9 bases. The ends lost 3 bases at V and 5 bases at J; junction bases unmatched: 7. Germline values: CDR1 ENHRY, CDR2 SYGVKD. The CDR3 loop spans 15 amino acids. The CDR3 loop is CAISETGTGSETQYF. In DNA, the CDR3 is TGTGCCATCAGTGAAACCGGGACAGGGTCTGAGACCCAGTACTTC.

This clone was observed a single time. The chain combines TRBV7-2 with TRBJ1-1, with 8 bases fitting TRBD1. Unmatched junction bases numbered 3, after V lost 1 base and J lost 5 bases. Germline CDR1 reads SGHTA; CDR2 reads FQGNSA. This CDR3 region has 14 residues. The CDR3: CASSLGQGATEAFF. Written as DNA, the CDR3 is TGTGCCAGCAGCTTAGGTCAGGGGGCAACTGAAGCTTTCTTT.

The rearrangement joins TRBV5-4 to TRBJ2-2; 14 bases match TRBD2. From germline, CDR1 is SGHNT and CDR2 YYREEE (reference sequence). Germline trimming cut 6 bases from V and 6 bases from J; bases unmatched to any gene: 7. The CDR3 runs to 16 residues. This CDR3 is CASTGTSGGPPGELFF. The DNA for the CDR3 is TGTGCCAGCACCGGGACTAGCGGGGGACCACCCGGGGAGCTGTTTTTT.

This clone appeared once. CDR3 region: CASSPRQLQETQYF. Written as DNA, the CDR3 is TGTGCCAGCAGCCCCCGACAGCTACAAGAGACCCAGTACTTC. V gene TRBV11-2 combines with J gene TRBJ2-5; D is possibly TRBD1 (5 bases). V was shortened by 5 bases and J by 2 bases, with 12 bases between the two germline ends. Looked up from germline, CDR1 is SGHAT and CDR2 is FQNNGV. The CDR3 length is 14 residues.

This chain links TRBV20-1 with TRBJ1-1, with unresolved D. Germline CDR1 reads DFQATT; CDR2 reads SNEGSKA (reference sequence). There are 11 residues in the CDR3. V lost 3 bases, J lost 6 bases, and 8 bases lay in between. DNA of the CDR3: TGCAGTGCTAGTATATTAGCTGAAGCTTTCTTT. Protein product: CSASILAEAFF.

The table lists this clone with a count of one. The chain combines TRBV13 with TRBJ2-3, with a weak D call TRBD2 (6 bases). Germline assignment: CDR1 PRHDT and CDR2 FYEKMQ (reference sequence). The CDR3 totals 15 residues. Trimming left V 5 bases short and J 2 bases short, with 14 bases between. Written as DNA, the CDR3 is TGTGCCAGCAGCCTCAGGGACTTCTACACAGATACGCAGTATTTT. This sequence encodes CASSLRDFYTDTQYF.

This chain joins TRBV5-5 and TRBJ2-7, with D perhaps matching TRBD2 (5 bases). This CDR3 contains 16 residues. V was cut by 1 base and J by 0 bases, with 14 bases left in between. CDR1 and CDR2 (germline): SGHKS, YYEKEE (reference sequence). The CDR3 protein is CASSLIWGGGSYEQYF. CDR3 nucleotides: TGTGCCAGCAGCTTGATATGGGGTGGAGGCTCCTACGAGCAGTACTTC. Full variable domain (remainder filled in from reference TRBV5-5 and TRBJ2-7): DAGVTQSPTHLIKTRGQQVTLRCSPISGHKSVSWYQQVLGQGPQFIFQYYEKEERGRGNFPDRFSARQFPNYSSELNVNALLLGDSALYLCASSLIWGGGSYEQYFGPGTRLTVT.

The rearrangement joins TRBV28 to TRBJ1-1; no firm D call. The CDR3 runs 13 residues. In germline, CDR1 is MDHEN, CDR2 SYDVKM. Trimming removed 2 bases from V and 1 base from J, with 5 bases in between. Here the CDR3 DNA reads TGTGCCAGCAGTTTAGGCAAGAACACTGAAGCTTTCTTT. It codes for CASSLGKNTEAFF. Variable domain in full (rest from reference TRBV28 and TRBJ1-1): DVKVTQSSRYLVKRTGEKVFLECVQDMDHENMFWYRQDPGLGLRLIYFSYDVKMKEKGDIPEGYSVSREKKERFSLILESASTNQTSMYLCASSLGKNTEAFFGQGTRLTVV.

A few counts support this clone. The CDR3 here is CASSTGGDSAAYTF. The CDR3, as DNA: TGTGCCAGTAGTACCGGCGGGGACAGCGCGGCCTACACCTTC. The chain carries TRBV19 and TRBJ1-2; 7 bases agree with TRBD1. From germline, CDR1 is LNHDA and CDR2 SQIVND (reference sequence). This CDR3 contains 14 residues. V dropped 4 bases and J dropped 10; count of bases not matched to a gene: 12.

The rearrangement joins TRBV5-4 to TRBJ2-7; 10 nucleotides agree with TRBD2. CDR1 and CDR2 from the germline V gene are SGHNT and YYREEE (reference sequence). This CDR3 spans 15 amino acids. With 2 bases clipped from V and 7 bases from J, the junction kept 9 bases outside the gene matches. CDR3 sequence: CASSFWLAGAREQYF. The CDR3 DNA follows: TGTGCCAGCAGCTTCTGGCTAGCGGGAGCTCGGGAGCAGTACTTC.